This TCR beta chain was found in a study of shared clonotypes between healthy human individuals. The study, taken as a whole, reports: Rarefaction showed that sequencing of sorted subsets was incomplete (despite large depth). The study found approximately 5% of naive CD4 clonotypes shared across a handful of donors.

Sequencing used immunoSEQ multiplex PCR; TCRdb keeps in-frame clones, though not all of them. The profile shows around 200,000 clones, about 93% of them singletons. Germline V gene sequence: CDR1 SQVTM, CDR2 ANQGSEA. The CDR3 runs to 12 residues. Trimming took off 5 bases at V and 5 bases at J, with 12 bases between the two ends. In the case of this clone: Its target is not known.

Those who donated were healthy HIV-negative adults, with no recent acute infections or vaccinations reported. Material for sequencing was naive CD4+ T cells sorted from blood. Subset of the sample: CD45RA+ positively selected. V and J are TRBV29-1 and TRBJ1-1; D might be TRBD1 (5 bases). This sequence was found in a woman aged 25 to 39 in good health. The CDR3 is CSVFGGRTEAFF. The CDR3 region has the DNA TGCAGCGTTTTTGGGGGTAGAACTGAAGCTTTCTTT.